This T cell receptor (beta chain) was obtained from a study of control samples from healthy donors and cancer patients. The CDR3 consists of 14 residues. The germline CDR1 and CDR2 sequences are LNHDA and SQIVND (reference sequence). The data were produced by immunoSEQ multiplex PCR, yet TCRdb's version contains in-frame clones alone and is incomplete. The profile shows around 150,000 clones, roughly 94% of them singletons. This clone was detected once. The junction shows a germline mismatch at one end, possibly a read error. This chain joins TRBV19 and TRBJ2-1; TRBD1 matches at 8 bases. The sequence was collected from a woman in her thirties or forties in good health. Sequencing was done on a sample of blood. CDR3 sequence: CASSLDRGKYEQFF. The DNA for the CDR3 is TGTGCCAGTAGTCTAGACAGGGGAAAGTATGAGCAGTTCTTC.